The next 23 T cell receptor beta chains were all read from a single sample in a study of regulatory T cells in long-lasting Graves disease. Sample time point: persistent/refractory GD, antithyroid drugs over 5 years with positive TRAb. The authors made the TCR library using RNA they extracted from PBMCs. Building the TCR beta libraries relied on iRepertoire HTBI primers, and CDR3 regions underwent Arm-PCR. Each CDR3 protein gets one entry after TCRdb re-called the multiplex PCR reads with MiXCR. The repertoire has 420,000 or so distinct CDR3 sequences, about a quarter of them found once; the top ten carry around 24%. The input for sequencing was peripheral blood mononuclear cells (PBMCs), taken when the disease was refractory, from a patient treated with antithyroid drugs. These receptors all stem from a female donor with Graves disease.

The chain couples TRBV5-1 to TRBJ2-2; 11 positions match TRBD1. Trimming cost V 4 bases and J 6 bases; bases outside gene matches: 5. The length of the CDR3 is 15 residues. Germline V lookup: CDR1 SGHRS, CDR2 YFSETQ. The CDR3 coding sequence is TGCGCCAGCAGCCAAAGGGGACAGGGGGCCGGGGAGCTGTTTTTT. Translating gives CASSQRGQGAGELFF.

This clonotype was detected many times. This rearrangement joins TRBV28 to TRBJ2-5; no clear D gene. The V end was cut by 1 base, the J end by 3 bases, with 3 bases between. Germline V gene lookup returns CDR1 MDHEN and CDR2 SYDVKM. This CDR3 is 12 amino acids long. In DNA, the CDR3 is TGTGCCAGCAGTTTATATAAAGAGACCCAGTACTTC. Amino acid sequence: CASSLYKETQYF.

The chain has TRBV7-3 and TRBJ1-4, with D possibly matching TRBD1 (6 bases). The CDR3 is 16 residues long. The germline gives CDR1 SGHTA, CDR2 FQGTGA. Trimming pared 5 bases from V and 0 bases from J, leaving 13 bases between. Written as DNA, the CDR3 is TGTGCCAGCAGCCCCGGACAGAGAGCAACTAATGAAAAACTGTTTTTT. Amino acid sequence: CASSPGQRATNEKLFF.

This clonotype was detected ten times or more. The chain has TRBV28 and TRBJ2-5; D is undetermined. Between the trimmed V and J ends, which lost 4 bases and 1 base, there was a span of 19 bases. Germline loops: CDR1 MDHEN, CDR2 SYDVKM. The CDR3 runs to 17 residues. The CDR3 nucleotides read TGTGCCAGCAGTTCGGTTCTTGAAATGGGTTCCCAAGAGACCCAGTACTTC. This gives the protein CASSSVLEMGSQETQYF. The complete variable domain, with remaining parts taken from reference TRBV28 and TRBJ2-5, reads DVKVTQSSRYLVKRTGEKVFLECVQDMDHENMFWYRQDPGLGLRLIYFSYDVKMKEKGDIPEGYSVSREKKERFSLILESASTNQTSMYLCASSSVLEMGSQETQYFGPGTRLLVL.

Note on this clonotype: A much larger clone differs by one base, so this may be a read error. V is TRBV28 and J is TRBJ2-4, with 7 bases aligning to TRBD2. Germline V gives CDR1 MDHEN, CDR2 SYDVKM. This CDR3 spans 18 amino acids. V lost 4 bases, J lost 2 bases, and 14 bases stayed unmatched. For the CDR3, the DNA is TGTGCCAGCAGTTCGGGGACTGGCGGGAGTGGTCCCAAAAACATTCAGTACTTC. It yields the protein CASSSGTGGSGPKNIQYF.

V is TRBV2 and J is TRBJ2-1, with 8 bases aligning to TRBD2. CDR3 length equals 19 residues. Germline V lookup: CDR1 SNHLY, CDR2 FYNNEI. V shed 10 bases, J shed 0 bases, and the junction held 20 bases outside the gene matches. CDR3 protein: CATAGVAGRPPGSYNEQFF. For the CDR3, the DNA is TGTGCCACTGCAGGGGTAGCGGGGAGGCCCCCTGGCTCCTACAATGAGCAGTTCTTC.

This clonotype showed up just a few times. V is TRBV12-3 or TRBV12-4 and J is TRBJ2-2; 8 nucleotides agree with TRBD2. V lost 10 bases, J lost 3 bases, and 7 bases stayed unmatched. The CDR3 runs 14 residues. DNA for the CDR3: TGTGCCAATCGGGAGGGGTCGGACACCGGGGAGCTGTTTTTT. It yields the protein CANREGSDTGELFF.

V gene TRBV19 combines with J gene TRBJ2-4; 9 bases map to TRBD1. V was pared by 4 bases and J by 0 bases, with 7 bases of the junction left unmatched. The CDR3 has 17 residues. Germline V CDR1 and CDR2: LNHDA, SQIVND (reference sequence). CDR3 bases: TGTGCCAGTAGTACCGGGACAGGGATAGAAGCCAAAAACATTCAGTACTTC. Protein product: CASSTGTGIEAKNIQYF.

As concerns this clonotype: One junction end disagrees with the germline gene, perhaps due to a read error. The CDR3 loop is CASRRDSGGATKAFF. The CDR3 coding sequence is TGTGCCAGCAGGCGGGACAGCGGAGGGGCCACTAAAGCTTTCTTT. The chain uses TRBV2 and TRBJ1-1, with 7 bases aligning to TRBD1. The CDR3 runs 15 residues. Germline V CDR1 and CDR2: SNHLY, FYNNEI.

The chain recombines TRBV24-1 with TRBJ2-1, with TRBD2 identical over 13 bases. V shed 4 bases and J 7 bases; nucleotides not matched to a gene: 3. This CDR3 is 15 amino acids long. In germline, CDR1 is KGHDR, CDR2 SFDVKD. CDR3 nucleotide sequence: TGTGCCACCAGTGAACTAGCGGGAGGGGGAAATGAGCAGTTCTTC. Translating gives CATSELAGGGNEQFF.

On this clonotype: A much larger clonotype is one base distant, so this may be a read error. The chain uses TRBV28 and TRBJ1-1, with no clear D. The CDR3 totals 13 residues. Per germline, CDR1 MDHEN and CDR2 SYDVKM. V dropped 5 bases and J dropped 10 bases, with 17 bases sitting between them. CDR3 amino acids: CASSVLGGGLAFF. The CDR3 region has the DNA TGTGCCAGCAGTGTGCTGGGCGGAGGGCTAGCTTTCTTT.

This clonotype was counted many times. The chain employs TRBV6-9 and TRBJ2-7, with 10 bases aligning to TRBD1. J lost 4 bases, V lost 3 bases, and 6 bases had no gene match. This CDR3 has 15 residues. CDR1 and CDR2 from the germline V gene are MNHGY and SVAAGI. CDR3 sequence (DNA): TGTGCCAGCAGTTACCGGGACAGGGGAGGTTACGAGCAGTACTTC. Amino acid sequence: CASSYRDRGGYEQYF.

The V and J genes are TRBV19 and TRBJ1-1; D perhaps matches TRBD1 (5 bases). Per the germline V gene, CDR1 is LNHDA and CDR2 is SQIVND (reference sequence). The CDR3 is 15 amino acids. V was cut by 7 bases and J by 1 base, with 16 bases left in between. The CDR3 reads CASTPWGLANTEAFF. CDR3 in DNA: TGTGCCAGTACCCCGTGGGGCCTAGCGAACACTGAAGCTTTCTTT.

The CDR3, as DNA: TGTGCCAGCAGCCTAAGAACAGGGCCTAGCTATGGCTACACCTTC. Its translation: CASSLRTGPSYGYTF. The chain is built from TRBV11-3 and TRBJ1-2; D is possibly TRBD1 (6 bases). V was clipped by 5 bases and J by 4 bases, with 17 bases between them. Germline assignment: CDR1 SGHNT and CDR2 YENEEA. This CDR3 spans 15 amino acids. Full variable domain (outside the CDR3, taken from reference TRBV11-3 and TRBJ1-2): EAGVVQSPRYKIIEKKQPVAFWCNPISGHNTLYWYLQNLGQGPELLIRYENEEAVDDSQLPKDRFSAERLKGVDSTLKIQPAELGDSAVYLCASSLRTGPSYGYTFGSGTRLTVV.

This clonotype was observed a few times. This rearrangement joins TRBV19 to TRBJ1-2; TRBD1 matches at 8 bases. The J segment lost 5 bases and the V segment lost 3 bases, leaving 8 bases of the junction unmatched. The CDR3 spans 15 residues. Germline CDR1 LNHDA, CDR2 SQIVND (reference sequence). Here the CDR3 reads CASSMWTGTDYGYTF. The CDR3 coding sequence is TGTGCCAGTAGTATGTGGACAGGGACGGATTATGGCTACACCTTC.

The chain recombines TRBV5-1 with TRBJ2-7; D possibly corresponds to TRBD2 (6 bases). Germline loops: CDR1 SGHRS, CDR2 YFSETQ. Trimming left V 0 bases short and J 2 bases short, with 12 bases between. CDR3 length: 15 residues. The chain's CDR3 is CASSLGRAGTYEQYF. DNA for the CDR3: TGCGCCAGCAGCTTGGGTCGGGCGGGAACCTACGAGCAGTACTTC.

The CDR3 nucleotides read TGTGCCACCAGCCTGACAGGGCGCACCGGGGAGCTGTTTTTT. This translates into CATSLTGRTGELFF. This chain uses TRBV15 with TRBJ2-2; 7 positions match TRBD1. The germline gives CDR1 LNHNV, CDR2 YYDKDF (reference sequence). The CDR3 is made up of 14 amino acids. J lost 4 bases, V lost 5 bases, and 4 bases had no gene match.

Only a few counts were recorded for this clonotype. The genes are TRBV4-1 and TRBJ1-4; unclear D gene. CDR3 length: 13 amino acids. Trimming took 0 bases from V and 8 from J, leaving 7 bases between them. Germline V gene sequence: CDR1 MGHRA, CDR2 YSYEKL. CDR3: CASSQDSMEKLFF. The CDR3 DNA sequence: TGCGCCAGCAGCCAAGATAGCATGGAAAAACTGTTTTTT.

This chain uses TRBV6-1 with TRBJ1-2, with TRBD1 matching 10 bases. In germline, CDR1 is MNHNS, CDR2 SASEGT. The V gene end was trimmed by 4 bases and the J gene end by 8 bases; junction bases not matched to a gene: 4. The CDR3 is 13 residues long. The CDR3 protein is CASSGQGAGGYTF. For the CDR3, the DNA is TGTGCCAGCAGTGGACAGGGGGCAGGAGGCTACACCTTC.

The J gene is TRBJ1-6, the V gene TRBV27; no clear D. Trimming removed 1 base from V and 7 bases from J, with 17 bases in between. This CDR3 contains 17 residues. Germline V CDR1 and CDR2: MNHEY, SMNVEV (reference sequence). The CDR3 is CASSLFGFLWGNSPLHF. In nucleotides, the CDR3 is TGTGCCAGCAGTTTATTTGGGTTTCTCTGGGGAAATTCACCCCTCCACTTT.

The V gene is TRBV19, the J gene TRBJ1-1; 7 bases are shared with TRBD1. Germline assignment: CDR1 LNHDA and CDR2 SQIVND (reference sequence). V lost 4 bases and J lost 2; bases outside the gene matches: 4. The CDR3 sequence is 14 residues long. CDR3 residues: CASSTTGINTEAFF. The CDR3 DNA reads TGTGCCAGTAGTACGACAGGGATAAACACTGAAGCTTTCTTT. Combining the CDR3 with reference TRBV19 and TRBJ1-1 gives the whole variable domain DGGITQSPKYLFRKEGQNVTLSCEQNLNHDAMYWYRQDPGQGLRLIYYSQIVNDFQKGDIAEGYSVSREKKESFPLTVTSAQKNPTAFYLCASSTTGINTEAFFGQGTRLTVV.

V usage is TRBV28 and J usage is TRBJ2-7; either TRBD1 or TRBD2 may supply D (6 bases each). V lost 3 bases, J lost 4 bases, and 16 bases lay in between. The CDR3 is 15 residues long. CDR1 is MDHEN, CDR2 SYDVKM, per germline. The CDR3 DNA sequence: TGTGCCAGCAGTTTCTCGGGGGCGCAAAGTTACGAGCAGTACTTC. Protein sequence: CASSFSGAQSYEQYF.

The rearrangement joins TRBV30 to TRBJ1-2; the D gene is possibly TRBD1 (5 bases). Trimming took off 3 bases at V and 4 bases at J, with 18 bases between the two ends. Germline CDR1 GTSNPN, CDR2 SVGIG (reference sequence). The CDR3 has 15 amino acids. The CDR3 here is CAWSPERGWGYGYTF. The DNA of the CDR3 is TGTGCCTGGAGCCCAGAGAGGGGTTGGGGCTATGGCTACACCTTC. The full variable domain, with the rest looked up from reference TRBV30 and TRBJ1-2, is SQTIHQWPATLVQPVGSPLSLECTVEGTSNPNLYWYRQAAGRGLQLLFYSVGIGQISSEVPQNLSASRPQDRQFILSSKKLLLSDSGFYLCAWSPERGWGYGYTFGSGTRLTVV.